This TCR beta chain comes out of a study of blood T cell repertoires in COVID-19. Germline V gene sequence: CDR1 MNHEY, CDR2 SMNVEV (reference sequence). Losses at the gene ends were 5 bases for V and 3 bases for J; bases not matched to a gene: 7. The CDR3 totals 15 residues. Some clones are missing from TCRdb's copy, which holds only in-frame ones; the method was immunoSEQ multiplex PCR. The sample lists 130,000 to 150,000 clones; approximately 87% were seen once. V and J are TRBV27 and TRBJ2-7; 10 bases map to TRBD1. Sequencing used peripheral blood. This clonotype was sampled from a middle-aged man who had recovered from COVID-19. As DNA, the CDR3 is TGTGCCAGCAGTCCCCAGGGACAGGGGAGCTACGAGCAGTACTTC. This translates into CASSPQGQGSYEQYF.